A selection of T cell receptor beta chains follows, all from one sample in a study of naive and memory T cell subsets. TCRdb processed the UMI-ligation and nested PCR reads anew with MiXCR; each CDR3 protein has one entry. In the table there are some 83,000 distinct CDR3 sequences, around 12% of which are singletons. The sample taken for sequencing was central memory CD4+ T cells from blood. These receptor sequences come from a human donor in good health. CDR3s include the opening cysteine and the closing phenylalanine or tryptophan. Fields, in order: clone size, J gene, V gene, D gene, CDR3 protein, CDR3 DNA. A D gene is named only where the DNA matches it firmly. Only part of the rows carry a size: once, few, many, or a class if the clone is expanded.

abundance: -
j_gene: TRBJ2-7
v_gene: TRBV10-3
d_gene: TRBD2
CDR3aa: CAIRGLAGDEQYF
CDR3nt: TGTGCCATCAGGGGACTAGCGGGAGACGAGCAGTACTTC

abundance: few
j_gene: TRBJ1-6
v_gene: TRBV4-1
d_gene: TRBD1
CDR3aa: CASSQVSGQGASPLHF
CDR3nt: TGCGCCAGCAGCCAAGTCTCAGGACAGGGCGCTTCACCCCTCCACTTT

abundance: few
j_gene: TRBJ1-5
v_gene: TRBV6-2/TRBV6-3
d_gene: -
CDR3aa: CASSLQGYQPQHF
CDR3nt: TGTGCCAGCTCCTTACAGGGTTATCAGCCCCAGCATTTT

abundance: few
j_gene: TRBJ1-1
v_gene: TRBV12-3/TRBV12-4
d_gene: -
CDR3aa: CASSFYAGKNTEAFF
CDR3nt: TGTGCCAGCAGTTTTTACGCGGGCAAGAACACTGAAGCTTTCTTT

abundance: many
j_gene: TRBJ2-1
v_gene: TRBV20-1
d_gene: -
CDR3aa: CSAPGLGTRNEQFF
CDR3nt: TGCAGTGCACCGGGCCTTGGGACTCGCAATGAGCAGTTCTTC

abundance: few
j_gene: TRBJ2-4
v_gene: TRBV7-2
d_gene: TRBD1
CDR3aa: CASSSGTGFQYF
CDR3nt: TGTGCCAGCAGCTCAGGGACAGGGTTTCAGTACTTC

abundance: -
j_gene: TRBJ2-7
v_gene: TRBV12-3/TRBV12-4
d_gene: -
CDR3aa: CASRSSGEGPYEQYF
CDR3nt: TGTGCCAGCAGATCCAGCGGCGAGGGCCCCTACGAGCAGTACTTC

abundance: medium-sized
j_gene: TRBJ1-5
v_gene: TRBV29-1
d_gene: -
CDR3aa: CSVGAGSNQPQHF
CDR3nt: TGCAGCGTCGGGGCGGGGAGTAATCAGCCCCAGCATTTT

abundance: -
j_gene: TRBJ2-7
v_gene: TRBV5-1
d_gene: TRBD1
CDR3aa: CASSSTGASRDEQYF
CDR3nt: TGCGCCAGCAGCTCTACAGGGGCGTCGCGGGACGAGCAGTACTTC

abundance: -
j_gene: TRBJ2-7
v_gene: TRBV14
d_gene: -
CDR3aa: CASSHVPYEQYF
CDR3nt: TGTGCCAGCAGCCACGTACCCTACGAGCAGTACTTC

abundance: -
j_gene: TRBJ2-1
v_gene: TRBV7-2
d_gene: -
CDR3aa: CASSLRGANEQFF
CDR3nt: TGTGCCAGCAGCTTACGTGGTGCGAATGAGCAGTTCTTC

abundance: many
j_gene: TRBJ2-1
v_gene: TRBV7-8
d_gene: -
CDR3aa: CASSLVYYNEQFF
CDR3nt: TGTGCCAGCAGCTTAGTTTACTACAATGAGCAGTTCTTC

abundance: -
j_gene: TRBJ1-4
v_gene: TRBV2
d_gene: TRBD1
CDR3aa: CASRYTDRGGEKLFF
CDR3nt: TGTGCCAGCAGATACACTGACAGGGGCGGTGAAAAACTGTTTTTT

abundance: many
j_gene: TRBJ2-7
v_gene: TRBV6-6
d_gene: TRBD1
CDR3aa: CASSYRTGGDYEQYF
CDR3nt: TGTGCCAGCAGTTACCGAACAGGGGGCGACTACGAGCAGTACTTC

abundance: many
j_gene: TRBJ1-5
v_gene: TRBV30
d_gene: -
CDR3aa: CAWSRNSNQPQHF
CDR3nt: TGTGCCTGGAGCCGTAATAGCAATCAGCCCCAGCATTTT

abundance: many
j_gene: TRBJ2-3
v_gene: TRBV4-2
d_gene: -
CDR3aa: CASSQEPPGGVTDTQYF
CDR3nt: TGTGCCAGCAGCCAAGAGCCCCCCGGCGGAGTCACAGATACGCAGTATTTT

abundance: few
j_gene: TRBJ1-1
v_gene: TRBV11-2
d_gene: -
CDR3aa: CASSSGGGMAFF
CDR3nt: TGTGCCAGCAGCTCCGGAGGGGGTATGGCTTTCTTT

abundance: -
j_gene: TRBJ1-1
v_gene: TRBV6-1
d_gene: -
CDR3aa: CASSGRTEAFF
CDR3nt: TGTGCCAGCAGTGGGCGCACTGAAGCTTTCTTT

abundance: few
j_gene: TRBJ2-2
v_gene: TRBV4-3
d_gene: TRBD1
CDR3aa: CASSQARGFDTGELFF
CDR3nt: TGCGCCAGCAGCCAAGCCAGGGGGTTCGACACCGGGGAGCTGTTTTTT

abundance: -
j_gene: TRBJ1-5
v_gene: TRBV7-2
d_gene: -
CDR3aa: CGSSLAPAPINQPQHF
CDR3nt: TGTGGCAGCAGCTTAGCACCAGCCCCCATCAATCAGCCCCAGCATTTT

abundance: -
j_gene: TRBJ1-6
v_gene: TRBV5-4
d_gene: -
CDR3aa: CASSLDAGMRSPLNF
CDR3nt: TGTGCCAGCAGCTTGGACGCGGGGATGCGCTCACCCCTCAACTTT

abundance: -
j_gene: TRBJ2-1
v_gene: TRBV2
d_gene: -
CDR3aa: CASSSELRGHEQFF
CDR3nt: TGTGCCAGCAGTTCAGAACTCAGGGGCCATGAGCAGTTCTTC

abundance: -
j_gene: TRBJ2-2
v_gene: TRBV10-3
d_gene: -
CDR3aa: CAGRRGIGGELFF
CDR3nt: TGTGCCGGCCGACGGGGGATTGGCGGGGAGCTGTTTTTT

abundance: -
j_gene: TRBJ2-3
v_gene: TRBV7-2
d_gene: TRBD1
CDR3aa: CASSPQGGNTDTQYF
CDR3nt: TGTGCCAGCAGCCCACAGGGGGGAAACACAGATACGCAGTATTTT

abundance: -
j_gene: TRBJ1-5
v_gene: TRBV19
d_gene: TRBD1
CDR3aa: CASSGTGGSNQPQHF
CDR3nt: TGTGCCAGTAGTGGCACAGGGGGGAGCAATCAGCCCCAGCATTTT

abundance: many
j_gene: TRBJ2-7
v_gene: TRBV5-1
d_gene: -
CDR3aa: CASSLEVGRGQYF
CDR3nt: TGCGCCAGCAGCTTGGAGGTCGGCAGGGGTCAGTACTTC

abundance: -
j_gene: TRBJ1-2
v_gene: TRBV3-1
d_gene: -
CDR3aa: CASSPHPGATGYKLSGYTF
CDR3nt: TGTGCCAGCAGCCCCCATCCGGGGGCTACGGGGTACAAACTCTCTGGCTACACCTTC

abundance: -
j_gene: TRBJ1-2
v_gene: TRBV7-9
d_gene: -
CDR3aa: CASSLEGATDCTF
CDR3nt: TGTGCCAGCAGCTTAGAGGGAGCGACAGACTGCACCTTC

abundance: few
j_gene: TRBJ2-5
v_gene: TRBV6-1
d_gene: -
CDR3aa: CASSEDRGRQETQYF
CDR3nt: TGTGCCAGCAGTGAAGACAGAGGGAGACAAGAGACCCAGTACTTC

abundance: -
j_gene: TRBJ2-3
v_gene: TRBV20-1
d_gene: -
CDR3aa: CSARDAADTQYF
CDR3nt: TGCAGTGCTAGGGATGCGGCAGATACGCAGTATTTT

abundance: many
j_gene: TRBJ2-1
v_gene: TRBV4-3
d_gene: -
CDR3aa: CASSPKRGYNEQFF
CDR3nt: TGCGCCAGCAGCCCTAAACGGGGATACAATGAGCAGTTCTTC

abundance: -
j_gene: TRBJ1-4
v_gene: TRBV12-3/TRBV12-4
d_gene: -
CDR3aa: CASTFWASGEKLFF
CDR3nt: TGTGCCAGCACCTTTTGGGCCTCTGGTGAAAAACTGTTTTTT

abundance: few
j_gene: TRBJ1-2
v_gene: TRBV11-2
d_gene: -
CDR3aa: CASSLDRRGYTF
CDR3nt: TGTGCCAGCAGCTTAGACAGACGTGGCTACACCTTC

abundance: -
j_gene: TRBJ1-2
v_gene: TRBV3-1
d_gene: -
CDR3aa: CASSQSGGRYGYTF
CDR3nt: TGTGCCAGCAGCCAATCGGGGGGCCGGTATGGTTACACCTTC

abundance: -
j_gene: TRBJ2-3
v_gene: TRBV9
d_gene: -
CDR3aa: CASNLGGQSTDTQYF
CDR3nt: TGTGCCAGCAATCTTGGGGGGCAAAGCACAGATACGCAGTATTTT

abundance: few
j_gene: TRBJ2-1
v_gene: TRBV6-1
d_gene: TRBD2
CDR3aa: CASSDFIASGRNEQFF
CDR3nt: TGTGCCAGCAGTGACTTCATCGCTAGCGGGAGAAATGAGCAGTTCTTC

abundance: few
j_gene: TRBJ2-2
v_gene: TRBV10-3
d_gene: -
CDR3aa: CATLARGSNTGELFF
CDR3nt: TGTGCCACCCTAGCGCGAGGATCGAACACCGGGGAGCTGTTTTTT

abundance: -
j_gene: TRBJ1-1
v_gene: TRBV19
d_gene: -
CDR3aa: CASSMRATEAFF
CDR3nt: TGTGCCAGTAGTATGCGTGCCACTGAAGCTTTCTTT

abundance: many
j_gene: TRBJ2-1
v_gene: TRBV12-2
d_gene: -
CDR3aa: CASRRISNEQFF
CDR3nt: TGTGCAAGTCGCCGGATTAGCAATGAGCAGTTCTTC

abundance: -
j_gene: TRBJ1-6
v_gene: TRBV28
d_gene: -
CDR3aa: CASRPQETSPLHF
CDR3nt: TGTGCCAGCAGGCCACAAGAGACTTCACCCCTCCACTTT

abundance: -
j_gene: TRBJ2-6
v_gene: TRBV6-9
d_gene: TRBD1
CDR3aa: CASTLGQGPGANVLTF
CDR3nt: TGTGCCAGCACCCTGGGACAGGGGCCTGGGGCCAACGTCCTGACTTTC

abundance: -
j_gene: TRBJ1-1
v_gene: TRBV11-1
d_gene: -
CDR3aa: CASSTSLNTEAFF
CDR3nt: TGTGCCAGCAGCACCTCACTGAACACTGAAGCTTTCTTT